This T cell receptor beta chain was recorded in a study of T cells after yellow fever vaccination. This clonotype was observed a few times. Antigen specificity is unknown. Findings and limits, study-wide: CD4 and CD8 compartments shared a small share of clonotypes, likely from convergent recombination. Weaker, the secondary response had a peak occurring faster, on day 5 versus 15.

UMIs were added to TCR cDNA along with a universal primer site when it was made by 5'RACE template switching. In TCRdb, the 5' RACE reads were re-called with MiXCR into one record per CDR3 protein. The sample includes about 320,000 distinct CDR3 sequences, 3.5% to 4.5% of them seen just once. Trimming stripped 6 bases from V and 5 bases from J, with 16 bases between. This CDR3 spans 15 amino acids. The chain recombines TRBV12-3 or TRBV12-4 with TRBJ1-4, with D tentatively TRBD1 (6 bases). The sample here was PBMCs, taken 15 days after the yellow fever booster vaccination. The clonotype was recovered from a man younger than 35 who received the YFV17D yellow fever vaccine. The CDR3 protein is CASRGETGLNEKLFF. In DNA form, the CDR3 reads TGTGCCAGCAGGGGGGAAACAGGGCTAAATGAAAAACTGTTTTTT.